Listed below are T cell receptor beta chains from one sample, sequenced in a study of CXCR3-negative and CXCR3-positive naive CD8 T cells. TCRdb reprocessed the 5' RACE reads, keeping one entry per CDR3 protein, no DNA. Its listing shows about 90,000 distinct CDR3 sequences. Sequenced: naive CXCR3- CD8+ T cells from blood. These receptors were obtained from a human donor in good health. Some clones in this sample may be carry-over from other donors' samples. Each CDR3 is given with its conserved first and last residue.

j_call,v_call,cdr3_aa
TRBJ2-7,TRBV5-6,CASSWGGGLSYEQYF
TRBJ2-1,TRBV6-5,CASKTSDRDPGNERFF
TRBJ2-7,TRBV7-9,CASSLAEGHHYEQYF
TRBJ2-3,TRBV14,CASSPVSTDTQYF
TRBJ2-1,TRBV11-2,CASSSPETGNNEQFF
TRBJ2-7,TRBV12-3/TRBV12-4,CASSLDRGGGYEQYF
TRBJ2-2,TRBV19,CASTSGTGTTGELFF
TRBJ2-1,TRBV11-2,CASSFGTGSYNEQFF
TRBJ2-4,TRBV28,CASSYRGLAKNIQYF
TRBJ2-7,TRBV28,CASSFTSGPSYEQYF
TRBJ1-5,TRBV20-1,CSASGGNQPQHF
TRBJ1-4,TRBV29-1,CSVLSAGQVKLFF
TRBJ2-2,TRBV7-3,CASSPTLADSGELFF
TRBJ1-4,TRBV12-3/TRBV12-4,CASRTTRAGEKLFF
TRBJ2-3,TRBV28,CASSLAGATDTQYF
TRBJ1-1,TRBV29-1,CSVEGGPGLMNTEAFF
TRBJ2-7,TRBV21-1,CASPPPTGLSYEQYF
TRBJ1-1,TRBV19,CASSPPSRGVLGEAFF
TRBJ2-7,TRBV7-8,CASSLWGFGTAMGLEQYF
TRBJ1-6,TRBV6-5,CASSSQGASPLHF
TRBJ2-1,TRBV29-1,CSVEGPLNEQFF
TRBJ2-7,TRBV29-1,CSVEGHPYEQYF
TRBJ2-1,TRBV14,CASSQDGFNEQFF
TRBJ1-1,TRBV6-2/TRBV6-3,CASSYSGGGGTEAFF
TRBJ2-1,TRBV29-1,CSVEEGGSRNEQFF
TRBJ2-5,TRBV11-2,CASSQLGIGYQETQYF
TRBJ2-1,TRBV7-2,CASSLEGSSGPYNEQFF
TRBJ2-7,TRBV6-2/TRBV6-3,CASSFGQETYEQYF
TRBJ2-1,TRBV2,CASSEAVGWDEQFF
TRBJ2-3,TRBV9,CASSAPTDTQYF
TRBJ1-2,TRBV20-1,CSASLQGGGYGYTF
TRBJ1-5,TRBV6-1,CASSELGPQPQHF
TRBJ2-1,TRBV29-1,CSIGRGGNEQFF
TRBJ2-3,TRBV20-1,CSARENSGGPSTDTQYF
TRBJ2-1,TRBV19,CASSIPPGLAANEQFF
TRBJ2-2,TRBV20-1,CSANPTFQREGNTGELFF
TRBJ2-1,TRBV20-1,CSARSQGRSYNEQFF
TRBJ1-2,TRBV7-9,CASSEPGRQYGYTF
TRBJ2-7,TRBV5-1,CASSGWTGRGLYEQYF
TRBJ2-2,TRBV7-2,CASSLPQRGPNTGELFF
TRBJ2-5,TRBV7-7,CASSLAGQGETQYF